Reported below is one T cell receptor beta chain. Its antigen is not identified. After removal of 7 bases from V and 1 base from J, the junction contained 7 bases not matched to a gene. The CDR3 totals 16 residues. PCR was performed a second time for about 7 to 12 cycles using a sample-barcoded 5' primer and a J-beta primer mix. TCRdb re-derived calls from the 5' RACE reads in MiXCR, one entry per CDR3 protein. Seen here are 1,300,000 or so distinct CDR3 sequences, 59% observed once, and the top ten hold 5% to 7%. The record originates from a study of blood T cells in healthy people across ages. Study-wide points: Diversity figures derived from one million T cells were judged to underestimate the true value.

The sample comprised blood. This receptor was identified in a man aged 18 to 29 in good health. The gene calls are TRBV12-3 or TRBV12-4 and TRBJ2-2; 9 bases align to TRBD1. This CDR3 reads CASNQGTGLNTGELFF. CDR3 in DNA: TGTGCCAGCAATCAGGGGACAGGGCTGAACACCGGGGAGCTGTTTTTT.